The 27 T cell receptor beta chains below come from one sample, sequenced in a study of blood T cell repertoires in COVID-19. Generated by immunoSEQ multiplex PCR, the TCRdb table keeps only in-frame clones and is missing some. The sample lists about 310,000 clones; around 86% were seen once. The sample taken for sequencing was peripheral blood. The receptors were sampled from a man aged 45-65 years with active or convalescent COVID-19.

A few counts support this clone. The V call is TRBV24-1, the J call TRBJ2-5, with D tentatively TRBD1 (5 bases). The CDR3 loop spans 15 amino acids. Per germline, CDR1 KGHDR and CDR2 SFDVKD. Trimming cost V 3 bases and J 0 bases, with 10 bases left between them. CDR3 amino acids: CATSDTRTNQETQYF. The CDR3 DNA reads TGTGCCACCAGTGATACCCGGACAAACCAAGAGACCCAGTACTTC.

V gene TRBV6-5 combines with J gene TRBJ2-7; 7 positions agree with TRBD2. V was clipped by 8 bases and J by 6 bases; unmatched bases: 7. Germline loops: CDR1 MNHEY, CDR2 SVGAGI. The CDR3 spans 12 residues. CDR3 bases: TGTGCCAGCCCCGGGGAGGGCGGCGAGCAGTACTTC. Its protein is CASPGEGGEQYF.

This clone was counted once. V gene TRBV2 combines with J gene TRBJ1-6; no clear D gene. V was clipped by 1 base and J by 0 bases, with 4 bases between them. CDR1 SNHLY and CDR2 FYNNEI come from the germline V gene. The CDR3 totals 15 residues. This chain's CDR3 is CASSEGGSYNSPLHF. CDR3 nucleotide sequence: TGTGCCAGCAGTGAAGGAGGCTCCTATAATTCACCCCTCCACTTT.

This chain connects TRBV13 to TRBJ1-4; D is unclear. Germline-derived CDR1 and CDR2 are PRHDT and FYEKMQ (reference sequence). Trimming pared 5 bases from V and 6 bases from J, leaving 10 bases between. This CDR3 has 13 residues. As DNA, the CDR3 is TGTGCCAGCAGCCTTCGGGAGGATGAAAAACTGTTTTTT. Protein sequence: CASSLREDEKLFF.

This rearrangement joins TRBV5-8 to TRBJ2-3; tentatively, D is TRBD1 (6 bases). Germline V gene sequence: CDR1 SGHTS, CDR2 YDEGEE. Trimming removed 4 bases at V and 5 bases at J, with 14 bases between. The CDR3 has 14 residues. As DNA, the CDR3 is TGTGCCAGCAGCCCCAGGGGCGCGAAAGATACGCAGTATTTT. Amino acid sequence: CASSPRGAKDTQYF.

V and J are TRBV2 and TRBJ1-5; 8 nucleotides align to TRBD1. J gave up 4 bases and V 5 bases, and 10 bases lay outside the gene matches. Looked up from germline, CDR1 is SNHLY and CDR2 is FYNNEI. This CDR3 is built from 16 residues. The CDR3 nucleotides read TGTGCCAGCAGTTTTAGGACAGGGAGGGGAAATCAGCCCCAGCATTTT. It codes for CASSFRTGRGNQPQHF.

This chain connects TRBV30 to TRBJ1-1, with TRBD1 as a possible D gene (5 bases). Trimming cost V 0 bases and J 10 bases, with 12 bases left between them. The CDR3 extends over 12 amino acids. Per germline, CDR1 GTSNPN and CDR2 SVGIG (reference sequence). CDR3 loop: CAWSVGGLAAFF. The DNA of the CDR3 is TGTGCCTGGAGTGTTGGGGGGTTGGCAGCTTTCTTT.

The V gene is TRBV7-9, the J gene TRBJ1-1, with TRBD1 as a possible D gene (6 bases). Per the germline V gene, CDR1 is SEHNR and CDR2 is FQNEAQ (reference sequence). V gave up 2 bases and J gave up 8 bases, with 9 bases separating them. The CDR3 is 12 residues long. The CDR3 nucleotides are TGTGCCAGCAGCTTATTAACAGGGGAAGCTTTCTTT. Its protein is CASSLLTGEAFF.

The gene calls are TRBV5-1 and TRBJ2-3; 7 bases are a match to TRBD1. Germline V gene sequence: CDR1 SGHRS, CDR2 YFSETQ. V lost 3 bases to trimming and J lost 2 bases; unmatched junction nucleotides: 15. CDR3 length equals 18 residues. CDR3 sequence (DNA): TGCGCCAGCAGCTCCCCCTCGGGGACAGCCGTATTCACAGATACGCAGTATTTT. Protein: CASSSPSGTAVFTDTQYF.

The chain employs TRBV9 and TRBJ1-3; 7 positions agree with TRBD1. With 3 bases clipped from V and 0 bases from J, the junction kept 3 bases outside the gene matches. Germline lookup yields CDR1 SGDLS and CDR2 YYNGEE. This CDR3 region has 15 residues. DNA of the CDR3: TGTGCCAGCAGCGCCCGACAGGGCTCTGGAAACACCATATATTTT. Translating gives CASSARQGSGNTIYF. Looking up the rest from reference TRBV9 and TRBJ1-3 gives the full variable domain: DSGVTQTPKHLITATGQRVTLRCSPRSGDLSVYWYQQSLDQGLQFLIQYYNGEERAKGNILERFSAQQFPDLHSELNLSSLELGDSALYFCASSARQGSGNTIYFGEGSWLTVV.

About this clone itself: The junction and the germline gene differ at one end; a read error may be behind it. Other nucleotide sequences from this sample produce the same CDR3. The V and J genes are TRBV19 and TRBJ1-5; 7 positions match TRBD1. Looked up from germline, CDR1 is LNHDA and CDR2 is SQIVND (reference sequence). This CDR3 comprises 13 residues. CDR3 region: CASSIAGGQPQHF. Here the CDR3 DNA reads TGTGCCAGTAGCATAGCAGGGGGGCAGCCCCAGCATTTT.

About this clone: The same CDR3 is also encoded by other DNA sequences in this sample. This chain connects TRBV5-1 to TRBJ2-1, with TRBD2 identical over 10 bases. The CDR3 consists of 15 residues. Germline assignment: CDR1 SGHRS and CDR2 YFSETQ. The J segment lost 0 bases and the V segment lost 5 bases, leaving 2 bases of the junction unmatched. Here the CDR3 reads CASSSSGSSYNEQFF. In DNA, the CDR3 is TGCGCCAGCAGTTCTAGCGGGAGCTCCTACAATGAGCAGTTCTTC.

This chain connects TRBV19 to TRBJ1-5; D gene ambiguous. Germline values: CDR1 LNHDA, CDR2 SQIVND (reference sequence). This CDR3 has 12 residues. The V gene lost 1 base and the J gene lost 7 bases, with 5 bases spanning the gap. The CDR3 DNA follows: TGTGCCAGTAGTATAGGCGGGCAGCCCCAGCATTTT. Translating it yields CASSIGGQPQHF.

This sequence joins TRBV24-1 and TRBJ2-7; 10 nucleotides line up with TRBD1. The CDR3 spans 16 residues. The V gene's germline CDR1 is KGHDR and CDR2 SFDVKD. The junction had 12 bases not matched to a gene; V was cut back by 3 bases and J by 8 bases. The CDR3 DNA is TGTGCCACCAGTGATCCAGCTCCGGGACAGGGGCTCAAGCAGTACTTC. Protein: CATSDPAPGQGLKQYF.

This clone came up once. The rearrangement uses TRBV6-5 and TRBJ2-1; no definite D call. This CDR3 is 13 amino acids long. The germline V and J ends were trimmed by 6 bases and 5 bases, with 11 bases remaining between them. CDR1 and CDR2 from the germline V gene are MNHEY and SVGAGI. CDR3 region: CASRPPENNEQFF. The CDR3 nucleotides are TGTGCCAGCAGGCCCCCCGAGAACAATGAGCAGTTCTTC.

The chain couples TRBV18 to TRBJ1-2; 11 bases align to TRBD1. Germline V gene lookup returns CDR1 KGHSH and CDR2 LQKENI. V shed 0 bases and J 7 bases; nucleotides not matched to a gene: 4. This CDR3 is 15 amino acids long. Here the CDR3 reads CASSPPGTGGIGYTF. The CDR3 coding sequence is TGTGCCAGCTCACCACCGGGGACAGGGGGTATTGGCTACACCTTC. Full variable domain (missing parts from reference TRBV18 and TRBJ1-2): NAGVMQNPRHLVRRRGQEARLRCSPMKGHSHVYWYRQLPEEGLKFMVYLQKENIIDESGMPKERFSAEFPKEGPSILRIQQVVRGDSAAYFCASSPPGTGGIGYTFGSGTRLTVV.

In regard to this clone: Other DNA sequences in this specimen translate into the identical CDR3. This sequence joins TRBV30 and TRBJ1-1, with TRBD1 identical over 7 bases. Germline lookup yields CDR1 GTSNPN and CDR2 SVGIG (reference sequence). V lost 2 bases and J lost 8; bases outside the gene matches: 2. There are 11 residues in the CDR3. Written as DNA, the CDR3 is TGTGCCTGGAGTAGGGACAGAGAAGCTTTCTTT. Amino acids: CAWSRDREAFF.

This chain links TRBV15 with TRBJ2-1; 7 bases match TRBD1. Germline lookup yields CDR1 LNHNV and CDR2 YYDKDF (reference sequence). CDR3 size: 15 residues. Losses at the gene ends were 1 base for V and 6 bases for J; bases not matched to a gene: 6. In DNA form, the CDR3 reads TGTGCCACCAGCAGAGGCTTGGCAGGGGGCAATGAGCAGTTCTTC. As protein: CATSRGLAGGNEQFF.

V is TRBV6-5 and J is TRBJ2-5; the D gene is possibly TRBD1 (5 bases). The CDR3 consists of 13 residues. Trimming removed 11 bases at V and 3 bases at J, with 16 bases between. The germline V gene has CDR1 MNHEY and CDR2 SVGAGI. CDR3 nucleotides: TGTGCCGCAACTCAATCAGGGAAAGAGACCCAGTACTTC. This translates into CAATQSGKETQYF.

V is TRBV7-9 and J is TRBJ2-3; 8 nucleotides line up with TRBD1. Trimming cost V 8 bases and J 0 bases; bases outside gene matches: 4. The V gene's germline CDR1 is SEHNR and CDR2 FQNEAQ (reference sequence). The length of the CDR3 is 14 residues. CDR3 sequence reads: CASDRGFSTDTQYF. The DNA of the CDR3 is TGTGCCAGCGACAGGGGCTTTAGCACAGATACGCAGTATTTT.

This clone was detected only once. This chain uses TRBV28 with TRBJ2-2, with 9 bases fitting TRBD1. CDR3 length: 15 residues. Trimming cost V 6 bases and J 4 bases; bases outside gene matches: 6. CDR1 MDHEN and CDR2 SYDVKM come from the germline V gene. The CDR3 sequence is CASRSGQGSTGELFF. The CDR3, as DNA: TGTGCCAGCAGGTCCGGACAGGGGAGCACCGGGGAGCTGTTTTTT.

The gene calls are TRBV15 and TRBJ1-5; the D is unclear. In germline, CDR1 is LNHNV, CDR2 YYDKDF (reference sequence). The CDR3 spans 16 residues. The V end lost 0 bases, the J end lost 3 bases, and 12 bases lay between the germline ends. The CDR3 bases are TGTGCCACCAGCAGAGATCTAACGGGAAACAATCAGCCCCAGCATTTT. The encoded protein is CATSRDLTGNNQPQHF.

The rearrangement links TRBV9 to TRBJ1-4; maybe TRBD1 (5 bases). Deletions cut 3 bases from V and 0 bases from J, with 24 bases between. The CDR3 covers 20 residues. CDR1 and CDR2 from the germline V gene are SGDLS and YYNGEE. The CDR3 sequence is CASSANIQAFFPSTNEKLFF. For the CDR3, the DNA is TGTGCCAGCAGCGCCAACATACAGGCCTTCTTCCCCTCAACTAATGAAAAACTGTTTTTT.

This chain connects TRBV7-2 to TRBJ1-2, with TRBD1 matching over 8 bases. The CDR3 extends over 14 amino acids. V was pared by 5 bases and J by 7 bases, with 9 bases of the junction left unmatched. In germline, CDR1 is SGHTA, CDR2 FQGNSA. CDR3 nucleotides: TGTGCCAGCAGCCAGAGGCAGGGGGCAAGTGGCTACACCTTC. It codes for CASSQRQGASGYTF.

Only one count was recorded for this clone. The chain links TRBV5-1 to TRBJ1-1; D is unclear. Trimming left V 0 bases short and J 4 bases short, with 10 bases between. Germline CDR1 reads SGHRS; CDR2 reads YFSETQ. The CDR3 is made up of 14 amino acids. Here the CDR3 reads CASSLGSGSTEAFF. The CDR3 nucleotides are TGCGCCAGCAGCTTGGGGAGTGGCAGCACTGAAGCTTTCTTT.

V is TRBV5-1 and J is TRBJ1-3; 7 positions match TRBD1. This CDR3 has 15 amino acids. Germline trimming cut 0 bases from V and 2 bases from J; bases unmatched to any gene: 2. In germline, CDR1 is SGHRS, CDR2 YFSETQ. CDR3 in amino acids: CASSLDRGTGNTIYF. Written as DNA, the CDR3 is TGCGCCAGCAGCTTGGACAGGGGAACTGGAAACACCATATATTTT.

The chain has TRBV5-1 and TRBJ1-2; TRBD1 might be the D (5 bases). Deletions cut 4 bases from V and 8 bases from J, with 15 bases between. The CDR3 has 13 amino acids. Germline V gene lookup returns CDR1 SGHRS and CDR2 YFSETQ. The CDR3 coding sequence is TGCGCCAGCAGCCAAACAGGATCGGAAGGCTACACCTTC. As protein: CASSQTGSEGYTF.